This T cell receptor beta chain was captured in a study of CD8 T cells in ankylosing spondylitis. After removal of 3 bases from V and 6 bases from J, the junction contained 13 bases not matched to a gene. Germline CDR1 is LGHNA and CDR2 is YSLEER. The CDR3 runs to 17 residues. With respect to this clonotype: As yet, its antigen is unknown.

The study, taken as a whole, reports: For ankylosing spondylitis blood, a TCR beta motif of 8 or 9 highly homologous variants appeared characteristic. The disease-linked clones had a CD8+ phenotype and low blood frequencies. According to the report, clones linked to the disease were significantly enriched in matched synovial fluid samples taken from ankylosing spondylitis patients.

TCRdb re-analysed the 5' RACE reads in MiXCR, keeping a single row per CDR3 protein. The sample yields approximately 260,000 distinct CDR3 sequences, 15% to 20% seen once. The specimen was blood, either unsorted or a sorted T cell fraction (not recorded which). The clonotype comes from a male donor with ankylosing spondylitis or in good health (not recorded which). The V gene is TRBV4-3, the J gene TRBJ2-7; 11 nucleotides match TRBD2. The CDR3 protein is CASSHLTTGLAGGEQYF. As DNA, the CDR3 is TGCGCCAGCAGCCACCTAACAACGGGGCTAGCGGGAGGCGAGCAGTACTTC.